The 26 T cell receptor beta chains listed next were all sequenced from one sample in a study of T cells in localized non-small cell lung cancer. Measured with immunoSEQ multiplex PCR; TCRdb has only the in-frame clones, and not every one. The table lists around 100,000 clones, about 87% of them singletons. The sequences come from peripheral blood, collected before any cancer treatment. Receptors were obtained from a man between 40 and 75 years old with stage I squamous cell lung carcinoma.

With respect to this clone: This same CDR3 is encoded by further DNA sequences in the sample. The chain links TRBV9 to TRBJ1-2; D may be TRBD1 (5 bases). The CDR3 extends over 15 amino acids. Germline V gene sequence: CDR1 SGDLS, CDR2 YYNGEE. Deletions cut 7 bases from V and 7 bases from J, with 23 bases between. The CDR3 region is CASQSEGQGGSGYTF. CDR3 DNA sequence: TGTGCCAGCCAAAGTGAGGGGCAGGGTGGAAGTGGCTACACCTTC.

The chain couples TRBV7-3 to TRBJ1-1; no definite D call. CDR1 is SGHTA, CDR2 FQGTGA, per germline. The CDR3 spans 13 residues. The V end was cut by 5 bases, the J end by 4 bases, with 11 bases between. In DNA, the CDR3 is TGTGCCAGCAGCCCAAAACGAGGCACTGAAGCTTTCTTT. It yields the protein CASSPKRGTEAFF.

This clone came up once. V and J are TRBV7-9 and TRBJ1-1; no clear D. Germline V gives CDR1 SEHNR, CDR2 FQNEAQ (reference sequence). CDR3 length: 15 amino acids. Trimming stripped 7 bases from V and 4 bases from J, with 19 bases between. The CDR3 nucleotides read TGTGCCAGCACCCCCCCCAGAGGTTTCCTCACTGAAGCTTTCTTT. Protein: CASTPPRGFLTEAFF.

This chain joins TRBV28 and TRBJ1-5; D perhaps matches TRBD1 (5 bases). V lost 6 bases and J lost 9, with 12 bases in between. CDR1 and CDR2 from the germline V gene are MDHEN and SYDVKM. The CDR3 loop spans 12 amino acids. CDR3 region: CASRGETGPQHF. CDR3 DNA sequence: TGTGCCAGCAGAGGGGAAACCGGGCCCCAGCATTTT.

The chain uses TRBV12-5 and TRBJ1-2, with 8 bases aligning to TRBD1. The CDR3 extends over 14 amino acids. CDR1 and CDR2 from the germline V gene are LGHNT and FRNRAP. Trimming took 3 bases from V and 7 from J; bases not matched to a gene: 7. Here the CDR3 reads CASGFLTGAAGYTF. As DNA, the CDR3 is TGTGCTAGTGGTTTCCTGACAGGGGCCGCTGGCTACACCTTC. Together with reference TRBV12-5 and TRBJ1-2, the CDR3 gives the full variable domain: DARVTQTPRHKVTEMGQEVTMRCQPILGHNTVFWYRQTMMQGLELLAYFRNRAPLDDSGMPKDRFSAEMPDATLATLKIQPSEPRDSAVYFCASGFLTGAAGYTFGSGTRLTVV.

This clone was counted a single time. The V gene is TRBV19, the J gene TRBJ1-5; D may be TRBD1 (6 bases). Germline lookup yields CDR1 LNHDA and CDR2 SQIVND (reference sequence). Trimming pared 5 bases from V and 4 bases from J, leaving 12 bases between. CDR3 length equals 14 residues. The CDR3 sequence is CASSGGSGNQPQHF. In DNA form, the CDR3 reads TGTGCCAGTAGTGGGGGCAGTGGGAATCAGCCCCAGCATTTT.

The chain links TRBV5-6 to TRBJ2-2, with D possibly matching TRBD2 (5 bases). This CDR3 has 15 amino acids. From germline, CDR1 is SGHDT and CDR2 YYEEEE. The V end lost 2 bases, the J end lost 0 bases, and 8 bases lay between the germline ends. The CDR3 DNA reads as TGTGCCAGCAGCTTTGCACTAGCGAACACCGGGGAGCTGTTTTTT. Amino acid sequence: CASSFALANTGELFF.

The chain's CDR3 is CASSGYRGSNSPLHF. The CDR3 nucleotides read TGTGCCAGTAGTGGCTACAGGGGAAGTAATTCACCCCTCCACTTT. The rearrangement joins TRBV19 to TRBJ1-6, with TRBD1 matching 7 bases. CDR1 and CDR2 (germline): LNHDA, SQIVND (reference sequence). The CDR3 is made up of 15 amino acids. V lost 5 bases and J lost 6; bases outside the gene matches: 7.

This clone was counted once. The chain joins TRBV5-6 to TRBJ1-5; D is undetermined. This CDR3 is built from 13 residues. Trimming took 0 bases from V and 7 from J, leaving 8 bases between them. Germline V gene lookup returns CDR1 SGHDT and CDR2 YYEEEE. CDR3 sequence reads: CASSLARGQPQHF. CDR3 coding DNA: TGTGCCAGCAGCTTGGCCAGAGGGCAGCCCCAGCATTTT.

This CDR3 reads CASSRGRANTGELFF. The CDR3 DNA reads TGTGCCAGCAGCCGCGGCAGGGCGAACACCGGGGAGCTGTTTTTT. The V gene is TRBV9, the J gene TRBJ2-2, with D maybe TRBD1 (5 bases). Germline V gene sequence: CDR1 SGDLS, CDR2 YYNGEE. This CDR3 has 15 residues. Trimming pared 4 bases from V and 0 bases from J, leaving 10 bases between. Full variable domain (rest looked up from reference TRBV9 and TRBJ2-2): DSGVTQTPKHLITATGQRVTLRCSPRSGDLSVYWYQQSLDQGLQFLIQYYNGEERAKGNILERFSAQQFPDLHSELNLSSLELGDSALYFCASSRGRANTGELFFGEGSRLTVL.

The chain links TRBV10-1 to TRBJ2-1; 9 bases match TRBD1. This CDR3 contains 15 residues. The germline V gene encodes CDR1 WNHNN and CDR2 SYGVQD (reference sequence). The trim removed 6 bases at V and 9 bases at J, leaving 12 bases unmatched. The CDR3 region is CASSPPGQGEGEQFF. Here the CDR3 DNA reads TGCGCCAGCAGCCCTCCGGGACAGGGAGAGGGTGAGCAGTTCTTC.

This chain joins TRBV5-6 and TRBJ2-1; 10 nucleotides align to TRBD1. Germline-derived CDR1 and CDR2 are SGHDT and YYEEEE. The CDR3 length is 14 residues. With 6 bases clipped from V and 6 bases from J, the junction kept 6 bases outside the gene matches. The CDR3 sequence: CASTPGDRGNEQFF. The CDR3 DNA follows: TGTGCCAGCACCCCAGGGGACAGGGGCAATGAGCAGTTCTTC. The full variable domain, with the rest looked up from reference TRBV5-6 and TRBJ2-1, is DAGVTQSPTHLIKTRGQQVTLRCSPKSGHDTVSWYQQALGQGPQFIFQYYEEEERQRGNFPDRFSGHQFPNYSSELNVNALLLGDSALYLCASTPGDRGNEQFFGPGTRLTVL.

The CDR3 bases are TGTGCCAGCAGCTTACCACAGGGCCATGAGCAGTTCTTC. It yields the protein CASSLPQGHEQFF. This chain connects TRBV7-6 to TRBJ2-1, with a possible D match to TRBD1 (6 bases). The V end lost 2 bases, the J end lost 8 bases, and 10 bases lay between the germline ends. In germline, CDR1 is SGHVS, CDR2 FNYEAQ. The CDR3 is 13 amino acids.

The rearrangement joins TRBV2 to TRBJ1-5; possibly TRBD1 for D (6 bases). The germline V gene has CDR1 SNHLY and CDR2 FYNNEI. The V and J ends lost 7 bases and 4 bases respectively, with 14 bases between them. This CDR3 has 14 residues. For the CDR3, the DNA is TGTGCCAGCAATTTTCTAGGGGGAAATCAGCCCCAGCATTTT. It specifies CASNFLGGNQPQHF.

The chain combines TRBV11-3 with TRBJ2-5; weak D call: TRBD1 (6 bases). The V gene lost 4 bases and the J gene lost 4 bases, with 28 bases spanning the gap. CDR3 length: 19 amino acids. From germline, CDR1 is SGHNT and CDR2 YENEEA. The CDR3 here is CASSSYLQGPSSIGETQYF. The CDR3 region has the DNA TGTGCCAGCAGCTCCTACTTACAGGGACCGTCCTCAATTGGAGAGACCCAGTACTTC.

This sequence joins TRBV10-3 and TRBJ2-1; D unresolved. Germline assignment: CDR1 ENHRY and CDR2 SYGVKD. The CDR3 has 12 residues. V lost 7 bases to trimming and J lost 2 bases, with 6 bases between them. This chain's CDR3 is CAITGAYNEQFF. The CDR3, as DNA: TGTGCCATCACTGGGGCCTACAATGAGCAGTTCTTC.

This clone was seen only a few times. The chain couples TRBV19 to TRBJ1-1; D perhaps matches TRBD1 (6 bases). CDR1 LNHDA and CDR2 SQIVND come from the germline V gene (reference sequence). Trimming removed 5 bases from V and 0 bases from J, with 7 bases in between. The CDR3 runs 13 residues. CDR3 region: CASSGQMNTEAFF. As DNA, the CDR3 is TGTGCCAGTAGTGGACAGATGAACACTGAAGCTTTCTTT.

This clone was observed a single time. The chain is built from TRBV5-1 and TRBJ2-6; no firm D call. The CDR3 is 17 amino acids. V was cut by 0 bases and J by 0 bases, with 10 bases left in between. From germline, CDR1 is SGHRS and CDR2 YFSETQ. The CDR3 here is CASSLVSLLSGANVLTF. As DNA, the CDR3 is TGCGCCAGCAGCTTGGTATCCCTTCTCTCTGGGGCCAACGTCCTGACTTTC.

In nucleotides, the CDR3 is TGTGCCAGCAGCTTAATAAGGGAAGCTTTCTTT. Protein: CASSLIREAFF. The V gene is TRBV7-9, the J gene TRBJ1-1; D gene ambiguous. The CDR3 runs to 11 residues. The V gene's germline CDR1 is SEHNR and CDR2 FQNEAQ (reference sequence). The V gene lost 2 bases and the J gene lost 8 bases, with 6 bases spanning the gap.

The J gene is TRBJ1-2, the V gene TRBV28; 8 bases agree with TRBD1. CDR3 length equals 12 residues. Germline trimming cut 7 bases from V and 8 bases from J; bases unmatched to any gene: 6. From germline, CDR1 is MDHEN and CDR2 SYDVKM. The CDR3 reads CASNGQGGGYTF. The CDR3 DNA sequence: TGTGCCAGCAATGGACAGGGAGGAGGCTACACCTTC.

V and J are TRBV4-2 and TRBJ2-7; weak D call: TRBD1 (5 bases). Trimming cost V 1 base and J 3 bases, with 10 bases left between them. The CDR3 spans 14 residues. Germline V gene lookup returns CDR1 LGHNA and CDR2 YNFKEQ. The CDR3 region is CASSQGGRGYEQYF. CDR3 DNA sequence: TGTGCCAGCAGCCAAGGGGGAAGGGGCTACGAGCAGTACTTC.

The chain recombines TRBV27 with TRBJ2-1, with 7 bases that match TRBD2. Germline V gene sequence: CDR1 MNHEY, CDR2 SMNVEV (reference sequence). V lost 0 bases to trimming and J lost 1 base; unmatched junction nucleotides: 6. CDR3 size: 17 residues. The CDR3 sequence is CASSLSRSGASYNEQFF. Written as DNA, the CDR3 is TGTGCCAGCAGTTTATCGAGGAGCGGGGCTTCCTACAATGAGCAGTTCTTC.

This clone occurred a few times. The J gene is TRBJ2-5, the V gene TRBV7-8; D is possibly TRBD1 (6 bases). The CDR3 has 13 amino acids. CDR1 is SGHVS, CDR2 FQNEAQ, per germline. Trimming pared 5 bases from V and 2 bases from J, leaving 9 bases between. CDR3 in amino acids: CASSKDRQETQYF. As DNA, the CDR3 is TGTGCCAGCAGCAAGGACAGACAAGAGACCCAGTACTTC.

This clone was observed a few times. This rearrangement joins TRBV4-3 to TRBJ1-2, with TRBD1 as a possible D gene (6 bases). The V gene's germline CDR1 is LGHNA and CDR2 YSLEER. V was pared by 4 bases and J by 0 bases, with 12 bases between. This CDR3 spans 15 amino acids. CDR3 DNA: TGCGCCAGCAGCCTTCAGAGGGGGGCTAACTATGGCTACACCTTC. Translation gives CASSLQRGANYGYTF.

V is TRBV28 and J is TRBJ2-7, with TRBD1 matching 7 bases. V was clipped by 4 bases and J by 12 bases; unmatched bases: 18. CDR3 length equals 15 residues. Germline CDR1 MDHEN, CDR2 SYDVKM. The chain's CDR3 is CASSSQGRASTRAYF. DNA of the CDR3: TGTGCCAGCAGTTCACAGGGGCGCGCATCTACGAGGGCGTACTTC.

This clone has just a few counts. V is TRBV7-2 and J is TRBJ1-5; a possible D gene is TRBD1 (5 bases). Germline V gene data show CDR1 as SGHTA and CDR2 as FQGNSA. V lost 1 base and J lost 5, with 6 bases in between. The CDR3 runs 13 residues. Here the CDR3 DNA reads TGTGCCAGCAGCTTAGGGGGGGATCAGCCCCAGCATTTT. It yields the protein CASSLGGDQPQHF. The entire variable domain, with the rest obtained from reference TRBV7-2 and TRBJ1-5, is as follows: GAGVSQSPSNKVTEKGKDVELRCDPISGHTALYWYRQSLGQGLEFLIYFQGNSAPDKSGLPSDRFSAERTGGSVSTLTIQRTQQEDSAVYLCASSLGGDQPQHFGDGTRLSIL.